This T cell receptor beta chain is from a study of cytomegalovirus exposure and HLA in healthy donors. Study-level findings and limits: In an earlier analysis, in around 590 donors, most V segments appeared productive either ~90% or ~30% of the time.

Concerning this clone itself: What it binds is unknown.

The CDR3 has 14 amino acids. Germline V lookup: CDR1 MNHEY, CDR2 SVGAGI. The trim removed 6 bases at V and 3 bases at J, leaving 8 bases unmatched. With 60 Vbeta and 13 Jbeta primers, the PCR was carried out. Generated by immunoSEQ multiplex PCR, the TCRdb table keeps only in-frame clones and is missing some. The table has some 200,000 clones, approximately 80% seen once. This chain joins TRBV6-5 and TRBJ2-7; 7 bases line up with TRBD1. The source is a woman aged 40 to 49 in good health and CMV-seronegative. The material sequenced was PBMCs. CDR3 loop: CASSPIQGSYEQYF. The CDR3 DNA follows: TGTGCCAGCAGCCCGATACAGGGGAGCTACGAGCAGTACTTC.